This is a list of T cell receptor beta chains from one sample in a study of OX40 agonist ivuxolimab in advanced cancers. Clones were read by immunoSEQ multiplex PCR, and TCRdb kept only the in-frame ones, dropping some. The sample contains some 14,000 clones, 80% of which appear only once. This sample comprised CD4+ or CD8+ T cells sorted from blood, obtained in a trial of the OX40 agonist ivuxolimab. Source of these receptors: an adult with an advanced solid tumor such as melanoma, head and neck, liver or kidney cancer. The CDR3 runs from the conserved cysteine through the conserved F or W. The D gene is left open where the match is weak. The listing skips clone size in some rows; elsewhere it reads once, few, many or a size class.

CARGPDTQYF	TGTGCCCGAGGCCCAGATACGCAGTATTTT	-	TRBJ2-3	10	TRBV2	-
CASSLESLDEQFF	TGTGCCAGCAGCTTAGAATCACTCGATGAGCAGTTCTTC	-	TRBJ2-1	13	TRBV11-2	-
CASSNSPIGLAGSSSYNEQFF	TGTGCCAGCAGCAATAGCCCAATCGGACTAGCGGGAAGCAGCTCCTACAATGAGCAGTTCTTC	few	TRBJ2-1	21	TRBV21-1	-
CASSFRRGMYEQYF	TGCGCCAGCAGCTTTAGACGGGGGATGTACGAGCAGTACTTC	once	TRBJ2-7	14	TRBV5-1	-
CATSRGLGLINEQFF	TGTGCCACCAGCAGAGGTCTGGGATTGATCAATGAGCAGTTCTTC	-	TRBJ2-1	15	TRBV15	-
CASSFSPREQETQYF	TGTGCCAGCAGCTTTTCTCCCAGGGAACAAGAGACCCAGTACTTC	-	TRBJ2-5	15	TRBV7-6	-
CASSAGDGAQPQHF	TGTGCCAGCAGCGCGGGGGACGGGGCTCAGCCCCAGCATTTT	-	TRBJ1-5	14	TRBV9	-
CASSLALQGVYGYTF	TGTGCCAGCAGCTTGGCTTTACAGGGGGTCTATGGCTACACCTTC	-	TRBJ1-2	15	TRBV5-6	TRBD1
CASSLGEIYEQYF	TGTGCCAGCAGCTTAGGCGAGATCTACGAGCAGTACTTC	-	TRBJ2-7	13	TRBV7-2	-
CASSQVVVEGENYGYTF	TGCGCCAGCAGCCAAGTTGTTGTCGAGGGGGAGAATTATGGCTACACCTTC	-	TRBJ1-2	17	TRBV4-1	-
CASSDIEGHTGELFF	TGTGCCAGCAGTGATATAGAGGGGCACACCGGGGAGCTGTTTTTT	-	TRBJ2-2	15	TRBV6-1	-
CASSKGRTANTGELFF	TGTGCCAGCAGCAAAGGAAGGACAGCGAACACCGGGGAGCTGTTTTTT	-	TRBJ2-2	16	TRBV21-1	-
CASSVGQGPFGDEQFF	TGTGCCAGCAGCGTGGGGCAGGGCCCCTTTGGCGATGAGCAGTTCTTC	-	TRBJ2-1	16	TRBV9	-
CASSLRLAGPQETQYF	TGTGCCAGCAGCCTGAGACTAGCGGGTCCCCAAGAGACCCAGTACTTC	-	TRBJ2-5	16	TRBV7-9	TRBD2
CASSSIDLGDTNTGELFF	TGTGCCAGCAGCTCCATTGACCTAGGGGACACTAACACCGGGGAGCTGTTTTTT	-	TRBJ2-2	18	TRBV11-2	-
CASSGYPAGTGGSYNSPLHF	TGTGCCAGCAGCGGCTACCCGGCCGGGACAGGGGGCTCCTATAATTCACCCCTCCACTTT	-	TRBJ1-6	20	TRBV5-8	TRBD1
CASSTTSGRALEQYF	TGTGCCAGCAGCACGACTAGCGGGAGGGCCCTCGAGCAGTACTTC	few	TRBJ2-7	15	TRBV4-2	TRBD2
CASTSGTGGLEQFF	TGTGCCAGCACTAGCGGGACAGGGGGCCTTGAGCAGTTCTTC	-	TRBJ2-1	14	TRBV6-5	TRBD1
CASSILARGHTEAFF	TGTGCCAGTAGTATCCTGGCGAGAGGACACACTGAAGCTTTCTTT	-	TRBJ1-1	15	TRBV19	-
CAWGGNTEAFF	TGTGCCTGGGGGGGGAACACTGAAGCTTTCTTT	few	TRBJ1-1	11	TRBV30	-
CASSSGTDGEQYF	TGTGCCAGCAGTTCGGGGACAGACGGAGAACAGTACTTC	once	TRBJ2-7	13	TRBV6-5	TRBD1
CASKGGNTEAFF	TGTGCCAGCAAGGGAGGGAACACTGAAGCTTTCTTT	-	TRBJ1-1	12	TRBV7-6	-
CASSLTGGRGSIQYF	TGTGCCAGCAGCTTAACGGGTGGGAGGGGGAGCATTCAGTACTTC	once	TRBJ2-4	15	TRBV7-3	-
CASSIGQGVHSNQPQHF	TGTGCCAGTAGTATAGGACAGGGGGTCCATAGCAATCAGCCCCAGCATTTT	-	TRBJ1-5	17	TRBV19	TRBD1
CASGRSAAGLDTQYF	TGTGCCAGCGGTCGCTCAGCGGCAGGGCTGGATACGCAGTATTTT	-	TRBJ2-3	15	TRBV7-9	-
CASSVDGSPEAFF	TGTGCCAGCAGCGTTGACGGGAGCCCTGAAGCTTTCTTT	-	TRBJ1-1	13	TRBV9	-
CASSPQGFSNQPQHF	TGTGCCAGCAGCCCACAGGGTTTCAGCAATCAGCCCCAGCATTTT	-	TRBJ1-5	15	TRBV27	-
CASSWGTRPSEQYF	TGTGCCAGCAGTTGGGGGACCCGGCCATCTGAGCAGTACTTC	once	TRBJ2-7	14	TRBV27	-
CASKQGAAFTDTQYF	TGTGCCAGCAAGCAGGGGGCAGCGTTCACAGATACGCAGTATTTT	-	TRBJ2-3	15	TRBV2	TRBD1
CASSLAGGGGGELFF	TGTGCCAGCAGCTTAGCCGGGGGAGGTGGCGGGGAGCTGTTTTTT	-	TRBJ2-2	15	TRBV7-8	-
CASSEQGRAAGANVLTF	TGTGCCAGCAGTGAACAGGGCCGGGCCGCTGGGGCCAACGTCCTGACTTTC	once	TRBJ2-6	17	TRBV27	-
CATSGQGGGPDTQYF	TGTGCCACCAGCGGGCAGGGAGGCGGACCAGATACGCAGTATTTT	-	TRBJ2-3	15	TRBV15	-
CSVGGLAASYNEQFF	TGCAGCGTTGGGGGACTAGCGGCTTCCTACAATGAGCAGTTCTTC	-	TRBJ2-1	15	TRBV29-1	TRBD2